This entry describes one TCR beta chain. CDR3 length: 13 amino acids. Between the trimmed V and J ends, which lost 6 bases and 7 bases, there was a span of 14 bases. The germline V gene encodes CDR1 SGDLS and CDR2 YYNGEE. Clones were read by immunoSEQ multiplex PCR, and TCRdb kept only the in-frame ones, dropping some. This repertoire shows about 150,000 clones, 70% to 85% found once; its top ten account for nearly 10%. This sample was included in a study of blood T cell repertoires in COVID-19. Whole-study context: The United States, Italy and Spain supplied acute and convalescent COVID-19 samples.

This receptor was identified in a woman between 50 and 59 years old with acute or convalescent COVID-19. Sequences were obtained from peripheral blood. V gene TRBV9 combines with J gene TRBJ2-1; maybe TRBD1 (6 bases). The CDR3 DNA sequence: TGTGCCAGCACCAGAACCACAGGGAATGAGCAGTTCTTC. Its translation: CASTRTTGNEQFF.